This T cell receptor beta chain was sequenced in a study of human T cells and chemical hapten exposure. Study information: Patients, a majority of them female, were diagnosed with alopecia areata, totalis or universalis.

The time point here: patch test 2, 6 weeks after DPC sensitization. Noted treatment: therapeutic diphenylcyclopropenone sensitization with weekly scalp DPC. This clonotype was counted many times. It was the library that attached unique molecular identifiers to individual cDNA molecules. TCRdb re-called the RACE reads with MiXCR, one entry per CDR3 protein. The table includes 84,000 or so distinct CDR3 sequences, more than 8.5% detected once. V lost 2 bases and J lost 4, with 15 bases in between. The CDR3 loop spans 15 amino acids. Germline CDR1 reads DFQATT; CDR2 reads SNEGSKA (reference sequence). The chain recombines TRBV20-1 with TRBJ2-1; possible D gene TRBD1, 6 bases. The starting material was whole blood, obtained in connection with sensitization to the hapten diphenylcyclopropenone (DPC). This TCR derives from a woman in her twenties or thirties with alopecia areata. Some clones in this sample may be carry-over from other donors' samples. The CDR3 nucleotides read TGCAGTGCTAGAAAATCGACAGGACATTACAATGAGCAGTTCTTC. As protein: CSARKSTGHYNEQFF.